This T cell receptor (beta chain) stems from a study of control samples from healthy donors and cancer patients. This clone was seen only a few times. TCRdb's table, derived via immunoSEQ multiplex PCR, lists solely in-frame clones and lacks some. The sample has about 74,000 clones; about 88% are singletons. Germline assignment: CDR1 MRHNA and CDR2 SNTAGT. Trimming took off 2 bases at V and 5 bases at J, with 10 bases between the two ends. CDR3 size: 14 residues. The chain couples TRBV6-4 to TRBJ2-1; D gene uncertain. The sequence derives from a woman in her fifties or sixties in good health. The sequencing sample was made of blood. The DNA of the CDR3 is TGTGCCAGCAGTGACAAATCTAAGGACAATGAGCAGTTCTTC. This sequence encodes CASSDKSKDNEQFF.